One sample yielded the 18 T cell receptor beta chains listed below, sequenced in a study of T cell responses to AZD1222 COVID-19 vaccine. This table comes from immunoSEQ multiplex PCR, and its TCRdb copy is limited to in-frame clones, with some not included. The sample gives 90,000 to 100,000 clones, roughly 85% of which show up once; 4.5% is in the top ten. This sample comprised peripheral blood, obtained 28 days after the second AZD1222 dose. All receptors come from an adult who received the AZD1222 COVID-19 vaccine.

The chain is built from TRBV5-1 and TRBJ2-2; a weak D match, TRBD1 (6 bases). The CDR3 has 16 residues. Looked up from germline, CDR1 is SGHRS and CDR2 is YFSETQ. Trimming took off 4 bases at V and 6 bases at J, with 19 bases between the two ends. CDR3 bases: TGCGCCAGCAGCGACGGACAGTCATGGTCCGCCGGGGAGCTGTTTTTT. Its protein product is CASSDGQSWSAGELFF.

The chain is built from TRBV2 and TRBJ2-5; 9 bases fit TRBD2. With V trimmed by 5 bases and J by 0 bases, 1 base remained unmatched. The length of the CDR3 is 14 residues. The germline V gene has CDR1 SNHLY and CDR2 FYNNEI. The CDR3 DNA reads TGTGCCAGCAGTCGGACTAGCGACCAAGAGACCCAGTACTTC. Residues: CASSRTSDQETQYF.

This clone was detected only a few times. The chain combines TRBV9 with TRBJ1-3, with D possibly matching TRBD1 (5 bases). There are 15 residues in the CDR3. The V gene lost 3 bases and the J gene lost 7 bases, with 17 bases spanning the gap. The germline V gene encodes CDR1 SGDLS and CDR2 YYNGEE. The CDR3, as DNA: TGTGCCAGCAGCGATGTGGGGGATACGGTCAACACCATATATTTT. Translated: CASSDVGDTVNTIYF.

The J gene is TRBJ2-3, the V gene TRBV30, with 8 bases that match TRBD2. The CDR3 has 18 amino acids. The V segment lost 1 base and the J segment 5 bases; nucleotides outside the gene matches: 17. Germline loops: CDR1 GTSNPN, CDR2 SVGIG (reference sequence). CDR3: CAWSATLPGLGGVDTQYF. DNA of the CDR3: TGTGCCTGGAGTGCCACACTCCCGGGACTAGGGGGGGTAGATACGCAGTATTTT.

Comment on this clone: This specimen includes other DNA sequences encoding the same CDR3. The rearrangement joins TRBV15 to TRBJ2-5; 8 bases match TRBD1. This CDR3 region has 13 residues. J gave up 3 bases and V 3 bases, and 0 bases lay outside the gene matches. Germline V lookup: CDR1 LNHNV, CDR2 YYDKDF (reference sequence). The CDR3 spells CATSRDREETQYF. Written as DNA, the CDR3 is TGTGCCACCAGCAGGGACAGGGAAGAGACCCAGTACTTC.

The CDR3 protein is CASSLALGSSYEQYF. In nucleotides, the CDR3 is TGCGCCAGCAGCTTGGCCTTGGGAAGCTCCTACGAGCAGTACTTC. The V gene is TRBV5-1, the J gene TRBJ2-7; D is unresolved. V shed 0 bases and J shed 0 bases, with 10 bases lying between them. CDR1 is SGHRS and CDR2 is YFSETQ in the germline V gene. The CDR3 is made up of 15 amino acids. Full variable domain (outside the CDR3, taken from reference TRBV5-1 and TRBJ2-7): KAGVTQTPRYLIKTRGQQVTLSCSPISGHRSVSWYQQTPGQGLQFLFEYFSETQRNKGNFPGRFSGRQFSNSRSEMNVSTLELGDSALYLCASSLALGSSYEQYFGPGTRLTVT.

The CDR3 is CASSFFSGRSSYNEQFF. CDR3 in DNA: TGTGCCAGCAGCTTTTTTAGCGGGAGGAGCTCCTACAATGAGCAGTTCTTC. This chain uses TRBV5-6 with TRBJ2-1, with 10 nucleotides matching TRBD2. CDR1 is SGHDT, CDR2 YYEEEE, per germline. The junction had 5 bases not matched to a gene; V was cut back by 2 bases and J by 0 bases. The CDR3 loop spans 17 amino acids.

Written as DNA, the CDR3 is TGCGCCAGCAGCTCCCCGGACCTAGCCAAAAACATTCAGTACTTC. This codes for CASSSPDLAKNIQYF. J is TRBJ2-4 and V is TRBV5-1; D unclear. In germline, CDR1 is SGHRS, CDR2 YFSETQ. The CDR3 has 15 amino acids. V lost 3 bases and J lost 0, with 10 bases in between.

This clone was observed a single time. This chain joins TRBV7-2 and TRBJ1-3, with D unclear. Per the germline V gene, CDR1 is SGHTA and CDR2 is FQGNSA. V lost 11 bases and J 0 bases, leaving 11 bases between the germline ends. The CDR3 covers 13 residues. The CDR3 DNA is TGTGCCGTCGGAGCGAGCTCTGGAAACACCATATATTTT. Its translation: CAVGASSGNTIYF. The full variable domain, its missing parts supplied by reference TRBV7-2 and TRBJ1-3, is GAGVSQSPSNKVTEKGKDVELRCDPISGHTALYWYRQSLGQGLEFLIYFQGNSAPDKSGLPSDRFSAERTGGSVSTLTIQRTQQEDSAVYLCAVGASSGNTIYFGEGSWLTVV.

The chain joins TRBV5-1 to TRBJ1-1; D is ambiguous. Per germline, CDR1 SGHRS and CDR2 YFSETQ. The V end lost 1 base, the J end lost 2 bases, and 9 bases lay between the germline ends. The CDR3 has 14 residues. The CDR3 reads CASSLLGGNTEAFF. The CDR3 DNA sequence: TGCGCCAGCAGCTTGTTGGGTGGTAACACTGAAGCTTTCTTT.

CDR3 nucleotide sequence: TGTGCCAGCAAGGGACTAGCGTACGAGCAGTACTTC. Its protein product is CASKGLAYEQYF. The rearrangement uses TRBV6-5 and TRBJ2-7; TRBD2 agrees at 10 bases. This CDR3 region has 12 residues. The ends lost 7 bases at V and 4 bases at J; junction bases unmatched: 1. Germline loops: CDR1 MNHEY, CDR2 SVGAGI.

CDR3 nucleotides: TGTGCCAGCAGCTATAAGTGGGGGGATACGCAGTATTTT. Amino acids: CASSYKWGDTQYF. The chain joins TRBV7-3 to TRBJ2-3; TRBD1 or TRBD2 may be the D gene (5 bases each). Per germline, CDR1 SGHTA and CDR2 FQGTGA. This CDR3 is 13 amino acids long. V was shortened by 4 bases and J by 6 bases, with 11 bases between the two germline ends. The variable domain in full, completed from reference TRBV7-3 and TRBJ2-3, reads GAGVSQTPSNKVTEKGKYVELRCDPISGHTALYWYRQSLGQGPEFLIYFQGTGAADDSGLPNDRFFAVRPEGSVSTLKIQRTERGDSAVYLCASSYKWGDTQYFGPGTRLTVL.

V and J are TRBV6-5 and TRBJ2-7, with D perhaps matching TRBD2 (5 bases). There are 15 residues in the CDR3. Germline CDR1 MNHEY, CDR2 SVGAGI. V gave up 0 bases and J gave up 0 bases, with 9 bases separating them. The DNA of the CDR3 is TGTGCCAGCAGTTACTCTGCGGGTAGCTCCTACGAGCAGTACTTC. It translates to CASSYSAGSSYEQYF.

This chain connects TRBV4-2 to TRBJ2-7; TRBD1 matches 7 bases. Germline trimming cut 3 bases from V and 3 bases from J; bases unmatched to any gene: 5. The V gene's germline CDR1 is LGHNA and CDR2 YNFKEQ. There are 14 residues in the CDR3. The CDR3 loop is CASSQSTGIYEQYF. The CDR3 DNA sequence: TGTGCCAGCAGCCAGTCGACAGGGATCTACGAGCAGTACTTC.

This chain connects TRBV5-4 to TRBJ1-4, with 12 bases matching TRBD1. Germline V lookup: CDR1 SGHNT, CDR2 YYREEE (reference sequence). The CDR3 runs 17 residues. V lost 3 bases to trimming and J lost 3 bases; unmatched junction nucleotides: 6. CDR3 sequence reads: CASSSGTGGLANEKLFF. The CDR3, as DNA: TGTGCCAGCAGCTCCGGGACAGGGGGCTTGGCTAATGAAAAACTGTTTTTT.

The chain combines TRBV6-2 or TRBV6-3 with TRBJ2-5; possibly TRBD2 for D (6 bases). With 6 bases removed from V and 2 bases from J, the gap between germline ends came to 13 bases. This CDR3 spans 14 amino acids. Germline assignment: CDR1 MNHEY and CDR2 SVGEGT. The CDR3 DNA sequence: TGTGCCAGCAGCCCCAGACGGGGGCAAGAGACCCAGTACTTC. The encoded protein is CASSPRRGQETQYF.

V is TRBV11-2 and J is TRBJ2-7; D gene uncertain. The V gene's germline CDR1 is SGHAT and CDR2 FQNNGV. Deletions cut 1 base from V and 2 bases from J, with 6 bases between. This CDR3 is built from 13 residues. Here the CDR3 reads CASSLVRTYEQYF. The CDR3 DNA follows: TGTGCCAGCAGCTTAGTCCGTACCTACGAGCAGTACTTC.

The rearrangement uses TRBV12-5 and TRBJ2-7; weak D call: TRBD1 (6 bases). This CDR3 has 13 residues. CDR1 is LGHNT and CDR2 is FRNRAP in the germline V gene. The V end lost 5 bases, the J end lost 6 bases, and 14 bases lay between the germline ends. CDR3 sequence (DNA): TGTGCTAGTGGTCGTGACAGGTCTGGCGAGCAGTACTTC. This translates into CASGRDRSGEQYF.